This is a list of T cell receptor beta chains from one sample in a study of identical twins. TCRdb redid the calling of the 5' RACE reads with MiXCR, one entry per CDR3 protein. The data contain about 450,000 distinct CDR3 sequences, approximately 17% of them singletons. Input material: naive T cells sorted from blood. Receptor source: a man aged 45 to 65 in good health. The conserved cysteine and the conserved F or W are not part of the CDR3 here. Only part of the rows carry a size: once, few, many, or a class if the clone is expanded.

>TRBV10-3|many|TRBJ1-3|11
AIRTGAGNTIY
>TRBV20-1|-|TRBJ2-1|12
TASRGARDNEQF
>TRBV29-1|-|TRBJ1-2|18
SVEDPASSGQGRVYGGYT
>TRBV7-2|few|TRBJ2-5|14
ASSPRLAGGQETQY
>TRBV3-1|many|TRBJ2-1|14
ASSQEGGPSYNEQF
>TRBV20-1|-|TRBJ2-1|15
SAIQGPERTNYNEQF
>TRBV7-8|many|TRBJ1-3|15
ASSLVILQSSGNTIY
>TRBV5-1|-|TRBJ2-1|12
ASSLASTYNEQF
>TRBV7-9|medium-sized|TRBJ2-7|14
ASSPWAGGPGHEQY
>TRBV6-2/TRBV6-3|-|TRBJ2-7|15
ASSYSPGTKEGYEQY
>TRBV7-8|many|TRBJ2-1|14
ASSSYDRGLDNEQF
>TRBV5-6|-|TRBJ2-7|9
ASSRPYAQY
>TRBV9|-|TRBJ2-3|16
ASSAGTSGGAVTDTQY